These 11 T cell receptor beta chains originate from one sample sequenced in a study of T cell responses to AZD1222 COVID-19 vaccine. Generated by immunoSEQ multiplex PCR, the TCRdb table keeps only in-frame clones and is missing some. Seen here are about 86,000 clones, about nine tenths observed once, and the top ten hold less than 8.5%. The material was peripheral blood, obtained 28 days after the second AZD1222 dose. All receptors come from an adult who received the AZD1222 COVID-19 vaccine.

The genes are TRBV6-5 and TRBJ2-7, with D maybe TRBD2 (6 bases). Germline CDR1 and CDR2: MNHEY and SVGAGI. The ends were cut back, 9 bases at V and 5 bases at J, with 20 bases in the middle. The CDR3 consists of 14 residues. DNA for the CDR3: TGTGCCAGTACATTCGTGCTAGCGTACAACGAGCAGTACTTC. Protein: CASTFVLAYNEQYF.

The chain couples TRBV20-1 to TRBJ2-4, with 7 bases that match TRBD2. Per germline, CDR1 DFQATT and CDR2 SNEGSKA (reference sequence). This CDR3 contains 18 residues. The J segment lost 5 bases and the V segment lost 3 bases, leaving 19 bases of the junction unmatched. The CDR3 DNA reads TGCAGTGCTAGTCTGGGGGGAGCGGGGATATTAATAGAAAACATTCAGTACTTC. As protein: CSASLGGAGILIENIQYF.

This rearrangement joins TRBV10-3 to TRBJ2-7; 13 positions agree with TRBD2. Unmatched junction bases numbered 0, after V lost 2 bases and J lost 2 bases. The CDR3 has 15 residues. Germline CDR1 ENHRY, CDR2 SYGVKD. The CDR3: CAISEGTSGAYEQYF. The CDR3 bases are TGTGCCATCAGTGAGGGGACTAGCGGGGCCTACGAGCAGTACTTC.

This clone was found once. The chain combines TRBV6-5 with TRBJ1-2; unclear D gene. V was clipped by 6 bases and J by 2 bases, with 10 bases between them. CDR3 length equals 13 residues. Germline values: CDR1 MNHEY, CDR2 SVGAGI. CDR3 nucleotide sequence: TGTGCCAGCAGCCCCGGACGGAACTATGGCTACACCTTC. This sequence encodes CASSPGRNYGYTF.

This clone was counted once. J is TRBJ2-1 and V is TRBV4-2; 10 nucleotides agree with TRBD2. The CDR3 is 17 amino acids. The junction had 10 bases not matched to a gene; V was cut back by 4 bases and J by 4 bases. The germline V gene encodes CDR1 LGHNA and CDR2 YNFKEQ. The DNA of the CDR3 is TGTGCCAGCAGCCGAGACGGGCTAGCGGGAGTTTACAATGAGCAGTTCTTC. As protein: CASSRDGLAGVYNEQFF.

This clone was recorded only once. V and J are TRBV29-1 and TRBJ1-1, with D hard to call. The length of the CDR3 is 10 residues. The germline gives CDR1 SQVTM, CDR2 ANQGSEA. V lost 7 bases, J lost 6 bases, and 9 bases lay in between. The CDR3 coding sequence is TGCAGCGGCGAATTCGCTGAAGCTTTCTTT. It encodes CSGEFAEAFF.

The rearrangement uses TRBV4-2 and TRBJ1-5; 7 nucleotides align to TRBD1. CDR1 LGHNA and CDR2 YNFKEQ come from the germline V gene. V lost 0 bases, J lost 9 bases, and 8 bases stayed unmatched. CDR3 size: 15 residues. DNA for the CDR3: TGTGCCAGCAGCCAAGACGCAGGGGGATTTCGGCCCCAGCATTTT. Protein: CASSQDAGGFRPQHF.

This clone has just one count. The chain employs TRBV19 and TRBJ1-5; D uncertain. The V end was cut by 5 bases, the J end by 9 bases, with 17 bases between. CDR1 LNHDA and CDR2 SQIVND come from the germline V gene (reference sequence). The CDR3 runs 14 residues. The DNA for the CDR3 is TGTGCCAGTAGTCCATCCGTCCGGGTCGGGCCCCAGCATTTT. This sequence encodes CASSPSVRVGPQHF.

The rearrangement joins TRBV7-8 to TRBJ2-4, with D perhaps TRBD2 (5 bases). This CDR3 has 15 amino acids. Between the trimmed V and J ends, which lost 3 bases and 4 bases, there was a span of 13 bases. Looked up from germline, CDR1 is SGHVS and CDR2 is FQNEAQ. CDR3 nucleotide sequence: TGTGCCAGCAGCTTCGACGGGGTGGATAAAAACATTCAGTACTTC. Translation: CASSFDGVDKNIQYF.

The chain is built from TRBV19 and TRBJ2-3; 7 bases map to TRBD2. J lost 1 base, V lost 5 bases, and 6 bases had no gene match. Germline V lookup: CDR1 LNHDA, CDR2 SQIVND (reference sequence). This CDR3 contains 15 residues. The CDR3 DNA follows: TGTGCCAGTAGTTGGGCGGGAGATGGCACAGATACGCAGTATTTT. Translation: CASSWAGDGTDTQYF.

This clone was seen once. This chain uses TRBV18 with TRBJ2-3; D unclear. This CDR3 has 14 amino acids. Germline CDR1 KGHSH, CDR2 LQKENI. V was cut by 5 bases and J by 0 bases, with 9 bases left in between. The CDR3, as DNA: TGTGCCAGCTCATCAACGGACAGCACAGATACGCAGTATTTT. Translated: CASSSTDSTDTQYF.